The clone carrying this T cell receptor beta chain appeared once. Its antigen is not identified. The data were taken from a study of vaccination and CD4 T cells after COVID-19. Study-level background: The cells in question were stimulated using overlapping spike peptides derived from SARS-CoV-2, HCoV-NL63, HCoV-OC43 and HCoV-229E.

As to treatment: roughly 10-day PBMC culture with coronavirus spike peptide pools or control peptides (ViraFEST assay). The Oncomine TCR Beta short-read assay was applied to DNA of cultured CD4+ T cells. MiXCR was run by TCRdb on the PCR reads, yielding one entry per CDR3 protein. Of approximately 16,000 distinct CDR3 sequences listed, roughly 60% were seen once; the top ten hold around 7%. Germline CDR1 LNHNV, CDR2 YYDKDF (reference sequence). V was clipped by 1 base and J by 2 bases; unmatched bases: 6. CDR3 length equals 16 residues. The rearrangement uses TRBV15 and TRBJ2-7, with TRBD2 matching 9 bases. Sequenced: CD4+ T cells from blood, cultured in vitro. The receptor comes from a human donor who had recovered from COVID-19. The CDR3 loop is CATSRGGGRATYEQYF. CDR3 nucleotide sequence: TGTGCCACCAGCAGAGGGGGCGGGAGGGCCACCTACGAGCAGTACTTC.